These 24 T cell receptor beta chains originate from one sample sequenced in a study of identical twins' blood T cells. TCRdb passed the 5' RACE reads through MiXCR, listing each CDR3 protein once. Counted here are a few hundred thousand distinct CDR3 sequences, over 25% occurring once; the ten biggest clones make up about 6.1%. Material: PBMCs. The source of these receptors is a woman aged 18 to 55 in good health.

This clonotype was counted many times. The chain recombines TRBV20-1 with TRBJ2-1; no clear D gene. Trimming cost V 3 bases and J 4 bases, with 16 bases left between them. The CDR3 has 15 amino acids. The V gene's germline CDR1 is DFQATT and CDR2 SNEGSKA (reference sequence). CDR3 in amino acids: CSASLLEKGYNEQFF. The CDR3 DNA follows: TGCAGTGCTAGCTTACTGGAGAAGGGATACAATGAGCAGTTCTTC.

This clonotype was picked up a small number of times. The rearrangement uses TRBV12-3 or TRBV12-4 and TRBJ1-5, with a possible D match to TRBD1 (6 bases). Trimming took off 3 bases at V and 5 bases at J, with 14 bases between the two ends. The CDR3 contains 15 residues. For the CDR3, the DNA is TGTGCCAGCAGTTTGGGCGGGGGGCCCGATCAGCCCCAGCATTTT. This translates into CASSLGGGPDQPQHF.

The table lists this clonotype with a few counts. At one boundary the junction diverges from the germline segment, which might be a read error. V is TRBV9 and J is TRBJ1-1; D gene unclear. Germline lookup yields CDR1 SGDLS and CDR2 YYNGEE. CDR3 length: 15 amino acids. The CDR3 region has the DNA TGTGCCAGCAGCGTAGTATCGTCAAGGGAGACTGAAGCCTTCTTT. It codes for CASSVVSSRETEAFF.

The chain recombines TRBV20-1 with TRBJ2-2; D possibly corresponds to TRBD1 (5 bases). CDR1 is DFQATT and CDR2 is SNEGSKA in the germline V gene (reference sequence). The CDR3 runs to 18 residues. The ends were cut back, 3 bases at V and 0 bases at J, with 20 bases in the middle. The DNA of the CDR3 is TGCAGTGCTAGGGGGCCTCTGCCCGGACAAACGAACACCGGGGAGCTGTTTTTT. This codes for CSARGPLPGQTNTGELFF.

This clonotype was seen a few times. V usage is TRBV5-6 and J usage is TRBJ1-1; TRBD1 is a possible D gene (6 bases). Germline loops: CDR1 SGHDT, CDR2 YYEEEE. The CDR3 loop spans 15 amino acids. V was cut by 2 bases and J by 0 bases, with 11 bases left in between. CDR3 nucleotides: TGTGCCAGCAGCTTCTTCGCAGGGGTGAACACTGAAGCTTTCTTT. Amino acid sequence: CASSFFAGVNTEAFF. Full variable domain (remainder filled in from reference TRBV5-6 and TRBJ1-1): DAGVTQSPTHLIKTRGQQVTLRCSPKSGHDTVSWYQQALGQGPQFIFQYYEEEERQRGNFPDRFSGHQFPNYSSELNVNALLLGDSALYLCASSFFAGVNTEAFFGQGTRLTVV.

This clonotype was seen repeatedly, ten times or more. V usage is TRBV10-3 and J usage is TRBJ2-1; D is uncertain. The germline V gene has CDR1 ENHRY and CDR2 SYGVKD. The CDR3 runs 14 residues. The V gene lost 7 bases and the J gene lost 6 bases, with 16 bases spanning the gap. CDR3 DNA sequence: TGTGCCATCAAGGGCAGCGTTTGGGGCAATGAGCAGTTCTTC. Encoded protein: CAIKGSVWGNEQFF.

V gene TRBV7-2 combines with J gene TRBJ1-1, with D hard to call. CDR1 is SGHTA, CDR2 FQGNSA, per germline. The CDR3 extends over 14 amino acids. The ends were cut back, 5 bases at V and 0 bases at J, with 10 bases in the middle. CDR3 nucleotide sequence: TGTGCCAGCAGCCGGAATGCCATGAACACTGAAGCTTTCTTT. Translating gives CASSRNAMNTEAFF.

The CDR3 reads CASSFTGTPGEKLFF. DNA of the CDR3: TGTGCCAGCAGCTTTACCGGGACACCGGGCGAAAAACTGTTTTTT. The V call is TRBV11-2, the J call TRBJ1-4; D might be TRBD1 (6 bases). This CDR3 spans 15 amino acids. The germline V gene encodes CDR1 SGHAT and CDR2 FQNNGV. Deletions cut 3 bases from V and 8 bases from J, with 16 bases between.

The chain joins TRBV20-1 to TRBJ2-1; 8 nucleotides line up with TRBD2. V was clipped by 2 bases and J by 4 bases; unmatched bases: 7. The germline V gene encodes CDR1 DFQATT and CDR2 SNEGSKA (reference sequence). The CDR3 extends over 15 amino acids. The CDR3 loop is CSARKVTSVYNEQFF. CDR3 nucleotides: TGCAGTGCTAGAAAGGTGACTAGCGTTTACAATGAGCAGTTCTTC.

The chain links TRBV9 to TRBJ2-2, with D uncertain. This CDR3 region has 15 residues. Trimming cost V 0 bases and J 2 bases, with 8 bases left between them. Germline CDR1 SGDLS, CDR2 YYNGEE. CDR3 in amino acids: CASSVATRNTGELFF. The CDR3 DNA sequence: TGTGCCAGCAGCGTAGCTACCCGTAACACCGGGGAGCTGTTTTTT.

To note about this clonotype: This may come from a read error, since a much larger clone is one base off. The chain uses TRBV12-3 or TRBV12-4 and TRBJ2-2; TRBD2 is a possible D gene (5 bases). CDR3 length: 12 residues. The CDR3 sequence: CAGSPGLGELFF. The CDR3 region has the DNA TGTGCCGGCAGTCCCGGACTGGGGGAGCTGTTTTTT.

This clonotype was counted ten times or more. The chain is built from TRBV4-1 and TRBJ2-1; 14 nucleotides align to TRBD2. The V segment lost 6 bases and the J segment 1 base; nucleotides outside the gene matches: 2. The germline V gene has CDR1 MGHRA and CDR2 YSYEKL. The CDR3 is 16 amino acids. CDR3 coding DNA: TGCGCCAGCAGGAGACTAGCGGGAGGGTCCTACAATGAGCAGTTCTTC. This codes for CASRRLAGGSYNEQFF.

V is TRBV7-9 and J is TRBJ2-1; 7 nucleotides match TRBD2. Per the germline V gene, CDR1 is SEHNR and CDR2 is FQNEAQ (reference sequence). The junction had 9 bases not matched to a gene; V was cut back by 2 bases and J by 8 bases. The CDR3 contains 15 residues. CDR3 protein: CASSLIRTRGDEQFF. In DNA form, the CDR3 reads TGTGCCAGCAGCTTAATCCGGACTCGGGGGGATGAGCAGTTCTTC.

This clonotype came up a few times. The gene calls are TRBV20-1 and TRBJ1-2; D might be TRBD1 (5 bases). Germline CDR1 and CDR2: DFQATT and SNEGSKA (reference sequence). Trimming left V 6 bases short and J 4 bases short, with 15 bases between. The CDR3 covers 13 residues. The CDR3 region is CSAVRQGGYGYTF. The CDR3, as DNA: TGCAGTGCCGTAAGGCAGGGAGGCTATGGCTACACCTTC.

This clonotype has more than one count but fewer than ten. This chain joins TRBV20-1 and TRBJ2-1; no reliable D call. Germline lookup yields CDR1 DFQATT and CDR2 SNEGSKA (reference sequence). The CDR3 runs to 15 residues. The V and J ends lost 1 base and 0 bases respectively, with 10 bases between them. CDR3 protein: CSARVAESSYNEQFF. As DNA, the CDR3 is TGCAGTGCTAGAGTCGCGGAGAGCTCCTACAATGAGCAGTTCTTC.

Concerning this clonotype: A much larger clone differs by one base, so this may be a read error. V gene TRBV7-9 combines with J gene TRBJ1-1; D unclear. The CDR3 covers 13 residues. Germline-derived CDR1 and CDR2 are SEHNR and FQNEAQ (reference sequence). CDR3 in DNA: TGTGCCGGCAGCTTCATCTCTACAACTGAAGCTTTCTTT. As protein: CAGSFISTTEAFF.

This clonotype came up many times. This rearrangement joins TRBV7-2 to TRBJ1-1; D remains unclear. Looked up from germline, CDR1 is SGHTA and CDR2 is FQGNSA. The CDR3 sequence is 11 residues long. Trimming cost V 5 bases and J 6 bases, with 7 bases left between them. CDR3: CASSPRSEAFF. The CDR3 coding sequence is TGTGCCAGCAGCCCCCGATCTGAAGCTTTCTTT.

The chain links TRBV20-1 to TRBJ1-2; D remains unclear. Trimming took off 2 bases at V and 3 bases at J, with 13 bases between the two ends. The CDR3 runs 14 residues. Germline loops: CDR1 DFQATT, CDR2 SNEGSKA (reference sequence). CDR3 sequence: CSARRQAIYYGYTF. The CDR3 region has the DNA TGCAGTGCTAGACGGCAGGCCATTTACTATGGCTACACCTTC.

This clonotype has at least ten counts. The chain has TRBV5-1 and TRBJ1-2; D might be TRBD1 (5 bases). V lost 0 bases to trimming and J lost 8 bases, with 11 bases between them. The CDR3 spans 13 residues. Germline CDR1 SGHRS, CDR2 YFSETQ. CDR3 coding DNA: TGCGCCAGCAGCTTGGCGCAGGGTAGCGGCTACACCTTC. This sequence encodes CASSLAQGSGYTF. Based on the CDR3 plus reference TRBV5-1 and TRBJ1-2, the full variable domain is KAGVTQTPRYLIKTRGQQVTLSCSPISGHRSVSWYQQTPGQGLQFLFEYFSETQRNKGNFPGRFSGRQFSNSRSEMNVSTLELGDSALYLCASSLAQGSGYTFGSGTRLTVV.

V usage is TRBV7-9 and J usage is TRBJ2-2; D may be TRBD2 (5 bases). V lost 5 bases and J lost 2, with 12 bases in between. In germline, CDR1 is SEHNR, CDR2 FQNEAQ (reference sequence). This CDR3 is 15 amino acids long. DNA of the CDR3: TGTGCCAGCAGCATCCGGGAAGCTAACACCGGGGAGCTGTTTTTT. Translated, it gives CASSIREANTGELFF.

This sequence joins TRBV18 and TRBJ1-2; D unclear. CDR3 length equals 14 residues. From germline, CDR1 is KGHSH and CDR2 LQKENI. V was shortened by 1 base and J by 4 bases, with 10 bases between the two germline ends. The CDR3 loop reads CASSPLQEAYGYTF. The CDR3, as DNA: TGTGCCAGCTCACCACTTCAGGAGGCCTATGGCTACACCTTC.

This clonotype has only one observation. Its ends do not fully match the called genes, so a read error is possible. The rearrangement uses TRBV2 and TRBJ1-1; 7 bases line up with TRBD1. The CDR3 covers 13 residues. Germline V gene data show CDR1 as SNHLY and CDR2 as FYNNEI. CDR3 nucleotides: TGTTCCAGCAGACAGGGTTTCGGGACTGAAGCTTTCTTT. Amino acids: CSSRQGFGTEAFF.

This chain links TRBV29-1 with TRBJ2-5; 9 bases agree with TRBD1. The junction had 6 bases not matched to a gene; V was cut back by 6 bases and J by 4 bases. This CDR3 has 13 amino acids. Germline lookup yields CDR1 SQVTM and CDR2 ANQGSEA. In DNA, the CDR3 is TGCAGCGTCTCTATGGACAGGGGAGAGACCCAGTACTTC. This codes for CSVSMDRGETQYF.

This clonotype has ten or more counts. The CDR3 sequence is CASSSIAGGTGELFF. DNA for the CDR3: TGTGCCAGCAGCTCTATAGCGGGAGGCACCGGGGAGCTGTTTTTT. The chain links TRBV11-2 to TRBJ2-2, with 10 bases lining up with TRBD2. The V gene end was trimmed by 4 bases and the J gene end by 4 bases; junction bases not matched to a gene: 3. CDR3 size: 15 residues. CDR1 is SGHAT, CDR2 FQNNGV, per germline.